This T cell receptor beta chain is from a study of graft-versus-host responses after intestinal transplantation. Some clones are missing from TCRdb's copy, which holds only in-frame ones; the method was immunoSEQ multiplex PCR. The sample consists of roughly 29,000 clones, 85% to 95% of them appearing once. This CDR3 contains 11 residues. Per the germline V gene, CDR1 is MGHRA and CDR2 is YSYEKL. Points on this clone: Sequence at one end of the junction differs from germline and may be a read error.

The TCR originated in a human patient who received an intestinal transplant, so some T cells may come from the graft donor. The sample here was PBMCs, taken about ten weeks after intestinal transplant. V and J are TRBV4-1 and TRBJ1-2; 7 bases map to TRBD1. The CDR3 bases are TGCGCCAGCAGCCAAGAGGGGACAGATTACTTC. It yields the protein CASSQEGTDYF.